This T cell receptor beta chain was sequenced during a study of T cells in Graves' hyperthyroidism and ophthalmopathy. General study points: Most clonotypes that expanded in the thyroid above 0.001 also showed up in blood. Model predictions of ophthalmopathy came a median around 6.5 months before onset.

This clonotype was counted at least ten times. What it binds is unknown. Roughly 9.1 ml of fresh peripheral blood supplied the PBMCs. RNA transcripts were the template for amplifying TCR beta CDR3 regions. HTBI primers were the set used in a first-round RT-PCR of the TCR CDR3. TCRdb re-called the multiplex PCR reads with MiXCR, one entry per CDR3 protein. The sample carries hundreds of thousands of distinct CDR3 sequences, less than 15% recorded once. This sequence was found in a young woman with Graves' hyperthyroidism. Specimen: blood.

CDR3: CASSGRAGDPYEQYF. CDR3 nucleotide sequence: TGTGCCAGCTCAGGCCGGGCGGGGGACCCCTACGAGCAGTACTTC. The chain employs TRBV18 and TRBJ2-7; 7 bases agree with TRBD2. The CDR3 has 15 amino acids. V was clipped by 5 bases and J by 2 bases; unmatched bases: 9. Germline CDR1 reads KGHSH; CDR2 reads LQKENI.